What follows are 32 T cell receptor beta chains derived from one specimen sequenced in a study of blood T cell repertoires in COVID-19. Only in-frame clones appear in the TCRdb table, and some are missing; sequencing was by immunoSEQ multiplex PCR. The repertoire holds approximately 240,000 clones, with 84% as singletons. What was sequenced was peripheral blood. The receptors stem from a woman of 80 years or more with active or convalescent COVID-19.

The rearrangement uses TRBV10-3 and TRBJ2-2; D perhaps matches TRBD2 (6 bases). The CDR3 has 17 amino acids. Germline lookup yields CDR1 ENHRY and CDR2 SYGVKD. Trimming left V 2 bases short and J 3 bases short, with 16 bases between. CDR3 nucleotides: TGTGCCATCAGTGAGGGCCCACGGGCGGGATACACCGGGGAGCTGTTTTTT. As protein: CAISEGPRAGYTGELFF.

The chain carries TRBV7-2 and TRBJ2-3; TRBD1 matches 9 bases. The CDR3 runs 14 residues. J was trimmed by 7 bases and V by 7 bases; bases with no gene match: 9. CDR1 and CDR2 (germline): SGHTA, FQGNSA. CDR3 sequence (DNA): TGTGCCAGCAACCGGGACAGGGTCGTCAATACGCAGTATTTT. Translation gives CASNRDRVVNTQYF.

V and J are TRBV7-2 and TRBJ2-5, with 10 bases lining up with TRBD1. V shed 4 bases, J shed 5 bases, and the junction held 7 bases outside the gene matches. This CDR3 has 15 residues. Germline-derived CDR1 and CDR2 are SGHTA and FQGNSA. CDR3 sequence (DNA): TGTGCCAGCAGCTCCCGGGACAGGGGATGGGAGACCCAGTACTTC. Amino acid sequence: CASSSRDRGWETQYF.

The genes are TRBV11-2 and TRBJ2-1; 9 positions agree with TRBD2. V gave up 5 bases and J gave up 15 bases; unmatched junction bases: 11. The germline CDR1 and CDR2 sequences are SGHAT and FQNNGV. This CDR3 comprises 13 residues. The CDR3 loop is CASSQNSGSLGFF. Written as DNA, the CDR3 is TGTGCCAGCAGCCAGAATAGCGGGAGCCTCGGGTTCTTC.

The DNA for the CDR3 is TGTGCCAGCAGTTACTCTACAGGGACAGGAAAGCAGTTCTTC. Protein sequence: CASSYSTGTGKQFF. The rearrangement uses TRBV6-5 and TRBJ2-1, with TRBD1 matching 8 bases. The V gene's germline CDR1 is MNHEY and CDR2 SVGAGI. This CDR3 region has 14 residues. Unmatched junction bases numbered 6, after V lost 0 bases and J lost 11 bases.

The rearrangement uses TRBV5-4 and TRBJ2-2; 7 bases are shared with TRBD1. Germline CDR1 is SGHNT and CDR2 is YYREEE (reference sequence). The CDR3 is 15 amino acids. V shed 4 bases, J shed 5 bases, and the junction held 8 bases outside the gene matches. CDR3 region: CASSPDRVETGELFF. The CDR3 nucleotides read TGTGCCAGCAGCCCCGACAGGGTGGAAACCGGGGAGCTGTTTTTT. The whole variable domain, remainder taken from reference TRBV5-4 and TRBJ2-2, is ETGVTQSPTHLIKTRGQQVTLRCSSQSGHNTVSWYQQALGQGPQFIFQYYREEENGRGNFPPRFSGLQFPNYSSELNVNALELDDSALYLCASSPDRVETGELFFGEGSRLTVL.

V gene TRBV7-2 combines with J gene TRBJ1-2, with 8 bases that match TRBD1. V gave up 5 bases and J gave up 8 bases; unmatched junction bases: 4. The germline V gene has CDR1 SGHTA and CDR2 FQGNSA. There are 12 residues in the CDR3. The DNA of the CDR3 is TGTGCCAGCAGCCTAGACAGGGGCGGCTACACCTTC. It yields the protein CASSLDRGGYTF.

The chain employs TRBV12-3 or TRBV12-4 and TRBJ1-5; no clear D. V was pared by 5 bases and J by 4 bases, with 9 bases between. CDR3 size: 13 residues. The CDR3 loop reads CASSPQINQPQHF. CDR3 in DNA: TGTGCCAGCAGTCCTCAGATTAATCAGCCCCAGCATTTT.

The CDR3 nucleotides read TGCGCCAGCAGCTTGAGCGGGAGGGCCATTGAGCAGTTCTTC. Its protein product is CASSLSGRAIEQFF. The gene calls are TRBV5-1 and TRBJ2-1; 10 bases are shared with TRBD2. Trimming cost V 1 base and J 9 bases; bases outside gene matches: 4. CDR1 is SGHRS and CDR2 is YFSETQ in the germline V gene. The CDR3 is 14 amino acids.

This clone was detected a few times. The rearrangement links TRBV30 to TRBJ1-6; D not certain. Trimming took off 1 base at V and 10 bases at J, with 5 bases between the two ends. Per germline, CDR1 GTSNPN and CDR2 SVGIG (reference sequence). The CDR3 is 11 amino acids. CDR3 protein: CAWSDRSPLHF. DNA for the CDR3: TGTGCCTGGAGTGATCGGTCACCCCTCCACTTT.

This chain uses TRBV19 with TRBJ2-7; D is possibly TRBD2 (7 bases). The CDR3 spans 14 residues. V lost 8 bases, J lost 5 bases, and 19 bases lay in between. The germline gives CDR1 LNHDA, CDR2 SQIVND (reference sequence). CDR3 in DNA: TGTGCCAGTCGTCCGGGGGGCGCAGGCGACGAGCAGTACTTC. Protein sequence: CASRPGGAGDEQYF.

The CDR3 here is CASSPSPSGRAHSYYGELFF. Written as DNA, the CDR3 is TGTGCCAGCAGCCCCTCCCCATCGGGCAGGGCCCATTCCTACTACGGGGAGCTGTTTTTT. The chain recombines TRBV7-8 with TRBJ2-2, with D tentatively TRBD1 (5 bases). Deletions cut 5 bases from V and 7 bases from J, with 32 bases between. Germline loops: CDR1 SGHVS, CDR2 FQNEAQ. The CDR3 runs 20 residues.

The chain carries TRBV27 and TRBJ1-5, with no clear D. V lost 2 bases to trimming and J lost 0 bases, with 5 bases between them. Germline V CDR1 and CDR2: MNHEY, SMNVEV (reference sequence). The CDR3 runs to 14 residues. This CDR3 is CASSLQYSNQPQHF. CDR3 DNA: TGTGCCAGCAGTTTACAGTATAGCAATCAGCCCCAGCATTTT.

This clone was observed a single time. CDR3 DNA sequence: TGCGCCAGCAGCTTGGCGACCCGGAGAGGGGAGACCCAGTACTTC. This sequence encodes CASSLATRRGETQYF. The gene calls are TRBV5-1 and TRBJ2-5; maybe TRBD2 (5 bases). CDR3 length equals 15 residues. V was pared by 0 bases and J by 5 bases, with 14 bases between. Germline-derived CDR1 and CDR2 are SGHRS and YFSETQ.

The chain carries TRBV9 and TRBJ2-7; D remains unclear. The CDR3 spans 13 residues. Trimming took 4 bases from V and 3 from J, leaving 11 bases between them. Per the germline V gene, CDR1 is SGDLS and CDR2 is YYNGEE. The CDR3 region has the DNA TGTGCCAGCAGCACCGGGTCCCTCTACGAGCAGTACTTC. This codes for CASSTGSLYEQYF.

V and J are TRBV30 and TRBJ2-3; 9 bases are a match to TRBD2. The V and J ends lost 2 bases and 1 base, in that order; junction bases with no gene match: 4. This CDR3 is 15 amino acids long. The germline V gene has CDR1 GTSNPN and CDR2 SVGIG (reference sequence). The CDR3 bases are TGTGCCTGGAGTAGTCTAGCGGGACGCACAGATACGCAGTATTTT. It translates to CAWSSLAGRTDTQYF. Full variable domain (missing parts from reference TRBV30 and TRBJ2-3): SQTIHQWPATLVQPVGSPLSLECTVEGTSNPNLYWYRQAAGRGLQLLFYSVGIGQISSEVPQNLSASRPQDRQFILSSKKLLLSDSGFYLCAWSSLAGRTDTQYFGPGTRLTVL.

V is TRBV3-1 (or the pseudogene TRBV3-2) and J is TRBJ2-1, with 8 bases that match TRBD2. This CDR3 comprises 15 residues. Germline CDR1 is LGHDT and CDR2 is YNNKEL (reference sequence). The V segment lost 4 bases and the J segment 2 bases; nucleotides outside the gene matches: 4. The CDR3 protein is CASSPSGGAYNEQFF. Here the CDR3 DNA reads TGTGCCAGCAGCCCCAGCGGGGGTGCCTACAATGAGCAGTTCTTC.

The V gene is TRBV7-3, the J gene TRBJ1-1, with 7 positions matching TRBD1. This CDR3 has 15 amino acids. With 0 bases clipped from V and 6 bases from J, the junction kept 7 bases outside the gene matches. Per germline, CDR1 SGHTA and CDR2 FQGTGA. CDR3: CASSLTGGGISEAFF. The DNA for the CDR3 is TGTGCCAGCAGCTTAACAGGGGGCGGGATTTCTGAAGCTTTCTTT.

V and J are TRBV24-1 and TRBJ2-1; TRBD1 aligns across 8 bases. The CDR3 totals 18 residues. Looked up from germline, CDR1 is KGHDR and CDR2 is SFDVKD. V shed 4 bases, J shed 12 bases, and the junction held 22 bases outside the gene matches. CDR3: CATSDPTDWAGGERAQFF. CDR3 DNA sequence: TGTGCCACCAGTGACCCCACCGACTGGGCAGGGGGCGAAAGGGCGCAGTTCTTC.

CDR3 sequence (DNA): TGTGCCAGCAGCTTGGCCGGGACAGGGCCCTTCGAATACGAGCAGTACTTC. Its translation is CASSLAGTGPFEYEQYF. The gene calls are TRBV5-6 and TRBJ2-7, with 9 bases lining up with TRBD1. The length of the CDR3 is 17 residues. CDR1 and CDR2 (germline): SGHDT, YYEEEE. V was pared by 0 bases and J by 4 bases, with 11 bases of the junction left unmatched.

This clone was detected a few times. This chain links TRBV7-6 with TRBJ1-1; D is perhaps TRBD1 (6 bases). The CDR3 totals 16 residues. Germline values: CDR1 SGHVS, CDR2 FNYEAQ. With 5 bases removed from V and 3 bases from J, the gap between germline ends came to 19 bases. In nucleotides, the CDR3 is TGTGCCAGCAGCCCAGGCACGAGTGGACAGCACACTGAAGCTTTCTTT. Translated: CASSPGTSGQHTEAFF.

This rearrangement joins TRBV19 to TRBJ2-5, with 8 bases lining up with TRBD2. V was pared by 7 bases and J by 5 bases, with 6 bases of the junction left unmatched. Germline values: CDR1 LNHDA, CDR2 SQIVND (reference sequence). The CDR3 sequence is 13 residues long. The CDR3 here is CASNRGGRETQYF. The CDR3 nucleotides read TGTGCCAGTAACCGGGGGGGCAGGGAGACCCAGTACTTC.

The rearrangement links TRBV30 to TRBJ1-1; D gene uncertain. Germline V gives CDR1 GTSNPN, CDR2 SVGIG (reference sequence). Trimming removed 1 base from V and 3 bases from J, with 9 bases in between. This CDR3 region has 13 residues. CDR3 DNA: TGTGCCTGGAGTGCGTCCGGGGACACTGAAGCTTTCTTT. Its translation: CAWSASGDTEAFF.

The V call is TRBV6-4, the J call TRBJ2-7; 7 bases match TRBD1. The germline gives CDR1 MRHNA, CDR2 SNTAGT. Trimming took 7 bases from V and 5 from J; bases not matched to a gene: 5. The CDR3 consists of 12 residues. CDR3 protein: CASTARGNEQYF. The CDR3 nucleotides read TGTGCCAGCACGGCCAGGGGGAACGAGCAGTACTTC.

CDR3 DNA sequence: TGTGCCAGCAGCTACCTCTCACCGGGGAGGGAGCAGTACTTC. This translates into CASSYLSPGREQYF. This chain connects TRBV13 to TRBJ2-7; the D gene is possibly TRBD2 (6 bases). The germline V gene has CDR1 PRHDT and CDR2 FYEKMQ (reference sequence). Trimming cost V 4 bases and J 7 bases, with 17 bases left between them. The CDR3 has 14 amino acids. Full variable domain (remainder filled in from reference TRBV13 and TRBJ2-7): AAGVIQSPRHLIKEKRETATLKCYPIPRHDTVYWYQQGPGQDPQFLISFYEKMQSDKGSIPDRFSAQQFSDYHSELNMSSLELGDSALYFCASSYLSPGREQYFGPGTRLTVT.

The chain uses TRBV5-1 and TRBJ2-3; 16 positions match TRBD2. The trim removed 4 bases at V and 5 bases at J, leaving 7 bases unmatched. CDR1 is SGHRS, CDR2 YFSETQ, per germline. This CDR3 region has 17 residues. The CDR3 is CASSAGTSGRAIDTQYF. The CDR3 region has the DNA TGCGCCAGCAGCGCCGGGACTAGCGGGAGGGCCATAGATACGCAGTATTTT. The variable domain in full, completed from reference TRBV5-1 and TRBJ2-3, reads KAGVTQTPRYLIKTRGQQVTLSCSPISGHRSVSWYQQTPGQGLQFLFEYFSETQRNKGNFPGRFSGRQFSNSRSEMNVSTLELGDSALYLCASSAGTSGRAIDTQYFGPGTRLTVL.

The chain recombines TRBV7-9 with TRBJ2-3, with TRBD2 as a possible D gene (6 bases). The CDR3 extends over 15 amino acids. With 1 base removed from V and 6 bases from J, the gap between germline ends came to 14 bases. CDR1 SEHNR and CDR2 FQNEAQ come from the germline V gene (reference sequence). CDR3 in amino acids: CASSLVGTSLDTQYF. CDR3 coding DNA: TGTGCCAGCAGCTTAGTCGGGACTTCTTTGGATACGCAGTATTTT.

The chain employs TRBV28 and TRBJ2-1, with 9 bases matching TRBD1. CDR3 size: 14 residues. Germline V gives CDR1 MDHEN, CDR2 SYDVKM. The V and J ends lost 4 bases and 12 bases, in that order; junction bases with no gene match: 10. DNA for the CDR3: TGTGCCAGCAGTTCGGGACAGGGCCCTCTCGGGCAGTTCTTC. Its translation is CASSSGQGPLGQFF.

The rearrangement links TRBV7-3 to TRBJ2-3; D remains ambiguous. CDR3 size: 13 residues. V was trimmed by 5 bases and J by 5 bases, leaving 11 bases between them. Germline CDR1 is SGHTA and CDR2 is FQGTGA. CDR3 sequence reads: CASSPGVLDTQYF. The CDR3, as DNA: TGTGCCAGCAGCCCAGGTGTCCTAGATACGCAGTATTTT. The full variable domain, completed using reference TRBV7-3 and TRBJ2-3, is GAGVSQTPSNKVTEKGKYVELRCDPISGHTALYWYRQSLGQGPEFLIYFQGTGAADDSGLPNDRFFAVRPEGSVSTLKIQRTERGDSAVYLCASSPGVLDTQYFGPGTRLTVL.

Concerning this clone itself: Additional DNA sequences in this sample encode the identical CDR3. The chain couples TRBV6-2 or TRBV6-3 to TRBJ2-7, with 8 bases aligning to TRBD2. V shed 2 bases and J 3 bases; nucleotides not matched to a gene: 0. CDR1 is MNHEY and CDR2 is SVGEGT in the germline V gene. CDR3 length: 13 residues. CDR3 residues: CASSYAGGYEQYF. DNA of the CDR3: TGTGCCAGCAGTTACGCGGGAGGCTACGAGCAGTACTTC.

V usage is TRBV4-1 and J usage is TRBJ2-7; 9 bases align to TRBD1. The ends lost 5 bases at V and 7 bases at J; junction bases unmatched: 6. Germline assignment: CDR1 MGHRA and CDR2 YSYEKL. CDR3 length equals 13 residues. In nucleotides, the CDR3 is TGCGCCAGCAGCGGGGGACAGGGCTGGGAGCAGTACTTC. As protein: CASSGGQGWEQYF.

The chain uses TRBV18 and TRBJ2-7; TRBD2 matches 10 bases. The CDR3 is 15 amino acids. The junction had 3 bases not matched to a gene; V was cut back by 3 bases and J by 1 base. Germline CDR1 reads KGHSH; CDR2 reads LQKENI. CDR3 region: CASSPGAGGSYEQYF. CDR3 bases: TGTGCCAGCTCACCTGGAGCGGGAGGGTCCTACGAGCAGTACTTC.